Listed below are T cell receptor beta chains from one sample, sequenced in a study of CD8 T cells in ankylosing spondylitis. MiXCR, applied by TCRdb to the 5' RACE reads, yields one record per CDR3 protein. The sample lists some 840,000 distinct CDR3 sequences, about 11% seen once, with roughly 0.51% in the top ten. The sequenced material came from blood, either unsorted or a sorted T cell fraction (not recorded which). Receptors were obtained from a male donor with ankylosing spondylitis. CDR3s include the opening cysteine and the closing phenylalanine or tryptophan. Fields, in order: clone size, D gene, V gene, J gene, CDR3 length, CDR3 DNA, CDR3 protein. D genes are given only for firm matches. Clone size is given for some rows only: seen once, a few or many times, or a class if the clone is expanded.

clone size: few
D gene: .
V gene: TRBV5-1
J gene: TRBJ1-1
CDR3 length: 16
CDR3 DNA: TGCGCCAGCAGCTTGGCCCTGGTCAACCCGAACACTGAAGCTTTCTTT
CDR3 protein: CASSLALVNPNTEAFF

clone size: .
D gene: TRBD2
V gene: TRBV6-2/TRBV6-3
J gene: TRBJ2-1
CDR3 length: 15
CDR3 DNA: TGTGCCAGCACCTACCGGGGTAGCGGGAGATGGGAGCAGTTCTTC
CDR3 protein: CASTYRGSGRWEQFF

clone size: .
D gene: TRBD1
V gene: TRBV20-1
J gene: TRBJ1-2
CDR3 length: 15
CDR3 DNA: TGCAGTGCCCGACCGGGGACAGGGCTTGGGTATGGCTACACCTTC
CDR3 protein: CSARPGTGLGYGYTF

clone size: .
D gene: TRBD2
V gene: TRBV29-1
J gene: TRBJ2-5
CDR3 length: 16
CDR3 DNA: TGCAGCGTTGAGGACAGGACTAGCGGGACCAAAGAGACCCAGTACTTC
CDR3 protein: CSVEDRTSGTKETQYF

clone size: .
D gene: .
V gene: TRBV20-1
J gene: TRBJ1-3
CDR3 length: 13
CDR3 DNA: TGCAGTGCTAGCCCCCCACCTGGAAACACCATATATTTT
CDR3 protein: CSASPPPGNTIYF

clone size: .
D gene: .
V gene: TRBV24-1
J gene: TRBJ2-1
CDR3 length: 16
CDR3 DNA: TGTGCCACCAGTGACCCGCGGTTCAGTCATTACAATGAGCAGTTCTTC
CDR3 protein: CATSDPRFSHYNEQFF

clone size: few
D gene: .
V gene: TRBV5-1
J gene: TRBJ2-7
CDR3 length: 13
CDR3 DNA: TGCGCCAGCAGCCCACTTGGTATCGGGGAGCAGTACTTC
CDR3 protein: CASSPLGIGEQYF

clone size: few
D gene: .
V gene: TRBV28
J gene: TRBJ2-7
CDR3 length: 11
CDR3 DNA: TGTGCCAGCATGGGGTTCTACGAGCAGTACTTC
CDR3 protein: CASMGFYEQYF

clone size: many
D gene: .
V gene: TRBV20-1
J gene: TRBJ2-5
CDR3 length: 12
CDR3 DNA: TGCAGTGCTAGAGATCTTGGGGAGACCCAGTACTTC
CDR3 protein: CSARDLGETQYF

clone size: many
D gene: TRBD1
V gene: TRBV20-1
J gene: TRBJ1-6
CDR3 length: 15
CDR3 DNA: TGCAGTGCTAGATCCCCCAGGGGGCCAAATTCACCCCTCCACTTT
CDR3 protein: CSARSPRGPNSPLHF

clone size: many
D gene: TRBD1
V gene: TRBV7-6
J gene: TRBJ1-4
CDR3 length: 15
CDR3 DNA: TGTGCCAGCAGCTTAGCGGGACAGGGATCCGGAAAACTGTTTTTT
CDR3 protein: CASSLAGQGSGKLFF

clone size: few
D gene: .
V gene: TRBV20-1
J gene: TRBJ2-1
CDR3 length: 13
CDR3 DNA: TGCAGTGCTACGACAGTCGCCTACAATGAGCAGTTCTTC
CDR3 protein: CSATTVAYNEQFF

clone size: few
D gene: TRBD1
V gene: TRBV7-2
J gene: TRBJ1-2
CDR3 length: 13
CDR3 DNA: TGTGCCAGCAGGCGGACAGGCTTGGATGGCTACACCTTC
CDR3 protein: CASRRTGLDGYTF

clone size: .
D gene: .
V gene: TRBV7-2
J gene: TRBJ2-3
CDR3 length: 15
CDR3 DNA: TGTGCCAGCAGCTTAAGAGGCGACAACACAGATACGCAGTATTTT
CDR3 protein: CASSLRGDNTDTQYF

clone size: .
D gene: .
V gene: TRBV6-5
J gene: TRBJ1-2
CDR3 length: 14
CDR3 DNA: TGTGCCAGCAGTTACCTGACAGACCTCTATGGCTACACCTTC
CDR3 protein: CASSYLTDLYGYTF

clone size: many
D gene: .
V gene: TRBV3-2
J gene: TRBJ2-5
CDR3 length: 15
CDR3 DNA: TGTGCCAGCAGCCGAGGACAGGGGGGGCAAGAGACCCAGTACTTC
CDR3 protein: CASSRGQGGQETQYF

clone size: .
D gene: .
V gene: TRBV20-1
J gene: TRBJ2-5
CDR3 length: 16
CDR3 DNA: TGCAGTGCTAGTCCGGTCGGCAGCGGGTTGGACGAGACCCAGTACTTC
CDR3 protein: CSASPVGSGLDETQYF

clone size: few
D gene: TRBD1
V gene: TRBV5-1
J gene: TRBJ2-2
CDR3 length: 19
CDR3 DNA: TGCGCCAGCAGCTTTGGGGACAGGGGTTTCCCTTCGAACACCGGGGAGCTGTTTTTT
CDR3 protein: CASSFGDRGFPSNTGELFF

clone size: .
D gene: .
V gene: TRBV7-9
J gene: TRBJ2-5
CDR3 length: 14
CDR3 DNA: TGTGCCAGCAGGATAGGTCTGGAGCAAGAGACCCAGTACTTC
CDR3 protein: CASRIGLEQETQYF

clone size: few
D gene: TRBD2
V gene: TRBV12-3/TRBV12-4
J gene: TRBJ2-3
CDR3 length: 16
CDR3 DNA: TGTGCCAGCAGCCCTATAGCGGGATCTAGCACAGATACGCAGTATTTT
CDR3 protein: CASSPIAGSSTDTQYF

clone size: few
D gene: TRBD1
V gene: TRBV5-5
J gene: TRBJ2-3
CDR3 length: 15
CDR3 DNA: TGTGCCAGCAGCCCGGACAGGGGGAAACGAGATACGCAGTATTTT
CDR3 protein: CASSPDRGKRDTQYF

clone size: .
D gene: .
V gene: TRBV12-3/TRBV12-4
J gene: TRBJ2-6
CDR3 length: 13
CDR3 DNA: TGTGCCAGCAGTTGGTGGGGGGCCAACGTCCTGACTTTC
CDR3 protein: CASSWWGANVLTF

clone size: .
D gene: .
V gene: TRBV7-2
J gene: TRBJ1-2
CDR3 length: 14
CDR3 DNA: TGTGCCAGCAGCTTGCCGGGCCTCTTGTATGGCTACACCTTC
CDR3 protein: CASSLPGLLYGYTF

clone size: many
D gene: TRBD1
V gene: TRBV6-2/TRBV6-3
J gene: TRBJ2-1
CDR3 length: 16
CDR3 DNA: TGTGCCAGCAGTTCCTCGGCCGGACAGGGACAGGATGAGCAGTTCTTC
CDR3 protein: CASSSSAGQGQDEQFF

clone size: .
D gene: TRBD1
V gene: TRBV6-5
J gene: TRBJ2-7
CDR3 length: 12
CDR3 DNA: TGTGCCAGCAGCCTACAGGGGGAAGAGCAGTACTTC
CDR3 protein: CASSLQGEEQYF

clone size: .
D gene: TRBD1
V gene: TRBV29-1
J gene: TRBJ1-2
CDR3 length: 18
CDR3 DNA: TGCAGCGCCGATTCGAATCCGGGACAGGGGAAGGCTAACTATGGCTACACCTTC
CDR3 protein: CSADSNPGQGKANYGYTF

clone size: .
D gene: .
V gene: TRBV6-6
J gene: TRBJ2-1
CDR3 length: 13
CDR3 DNA: TGTGCCAGCAGCCGGCATGCGTACAATGAGCAGTTCTTC
CDR3 protein: CASSRHAYNEQFF

clone size: .
D gene: .
V gene: TRBV20-1
J gene: TRBJ1-4
CDR3 length: 11
CDR3 DNA: TGCAGTGCTGCCACATATGAAAAACTGTTTTTT
CDR3 protein: CSAATYEKLFF

clone size: many
D gene: .
V gene: TRBV20-1
J gene: TRBJ2-1
CDR3 length: 14
CDR3 DNA: TGCAGTGCAAGGCCGGGAAGCTCCTACAATGAGCAGTTCTTC
CDR3 protein: CSARPGSSYNEQFF

clone size: .
D gene: .
V gene: TRBV20-1
J gene: TRBJ1-1
CDR3 length: 15
CDR3 DNA: TGCAGTGCTAGATCGCCCCGGGAGGAGAACACTGAAGCTTTCTTT
CDR3 protein: CSARSPREENTEAFF

clone size: many
D gene: .
V gene: TRBV7-2
J gene: TRBJ1-6
CDR3 length: 16
CDR3 DNA: TGTGCCAGCAGCTTAGGGTCGTCAGCGGTTAATTCACCCCTCCACTTT
CDR3 protein: CASSLGSSAVNSPLHF

clone size: .
D gene: .
V gene: TRBV20-1
J gene: TRBJ2-1
CDR3 length: 15
CDR3 DNA: TGCAGTGCTAATAAGCGGACGAGCTCCTACAATGAGCAGTTCTTC
CDR3 protein: CSANKRTSSYNEQFF

clone size: few
D gene: TRBD1
V gene: TRBV19
J gene: TRBJ2-5
CDR3 length: 15
CDR3 DNA: TGTGCCAGTAGTATGAAGGACAGGGGTCAAGAGACCCAGTACTTC
CDR3 protein: CASSMKDRGQETQYF

clone size: .
D gene: .
V gene: TRBV12-3/TRBV12-4
J gene: TRBJ1-2
CDR3 length: 13
CDR3 DNA: TGTGCCAGCAGGTCTTGGGGACAACACGGCTACACCTTC
CDR3 protein: CASRSWGQHGYTF

clone size: .
D gene: .
V gene: TRBV7-3
J gene: TRBJ1-1
CDR3 length: 16
CDR3 DNA: TGTGCCAGCAGACCTAATCGGGCTTCCCGTAACACTGAAGCTTTCTTT
CDR3 protein: CASRPNRASRNTEAFF

clone size: few
D gene: .
V gene: TRBV25-1
J gene: TRBJ2-1
CDR3 length: 14
CDR3 DNA: TGTGCCAGCAGTCAACAATGGACAGCCAATGAGCAGTTCTTC
CDR3 protein: CASSQQWTANEQFF

clone size: few
D gene: TRBD1
V gene: TRBV28
J gene: TRBJ1-4
CDR3 length: 16
CDR3 DNA: TGTGCCAGCAGTTCAGGACCGACAGGGTTGGCTGAAAAACTGTTTTTT
CDR3 protein: CASSSGPTGLAEKLFF

clone size: .
D gene: .
V gene: TRBV13
J gene: TRBJ2-1
CDR3 length: 14
CDR3 DNA: TGTGCCAGCGATCGGGGACGCGGATACAATGAGCAGTTCTTC
CDR3 protein: CASDRGRGYNEQFF

clone size: few
D gene: .
V gene: TRBV5-1
J gene: TRBJ1-1
CDR3 length: 14
CDR3 DNA: TGCGCCAGCAGCTTCGGGCCCTCGAACACTGAAGCTTTCTTT
CDR3 protein: CASSFGPSNTEAFF

clone size: few
D gene: TRBD1
V gene: TRBV5-1
J gene: TRBJ2-3
CDR3 length: 15
CDR3 DNA: TGCGCCAGCAGCTTACAGGGGCTTTACACAGATACGCAGTATTTT
CDR3 protein: CASSLQGLYTDTQYF

clone size: many
D gene: .
V gene: TRBV6-5
J gene: TRBJ1-4
CDR3 length: 16
CDR3 DNA: TGTGCCAGCAGTTACTCGGGAGCCTGGGGTAATGAAAAACTGTTTTTT
CDR3 protein: CASSYSGAWGNEKLFF